The clone carrying this TCR beta chain was observed a handful of times. Using unique molecular identifiers, the investigators prepared the TCRbeta library. TCRdb re-analysed the PCR reads in MiXCR, keeping a single row per CDR3 protein. Of approximately 510,000 distinct CDR3 sequences listed, around 18% are singletons. Germline values: CDR1 SGHAT, CDR2 FQNNGV. CDR3 length equals 20 residues. V lost 5 bases and J lost 0; bases outside the gene matches: 19. The data originate from a study of T-cell reconstitution after alpha-beta-depleted transplantation in children. The sample was PBMCs from the stem cell graft donor, taken from the stem cell graft. The chain uses TRBV11-2 and TRBJ2-4, with 7 bases fitting TRBD2. The TCR originated in a human donor who donated a stem cell graft to a child with acute lymphoblastic leukemia. Written as DNA, the CDR3 is TGTGCCAGCAGCCTTGGGCAGGGCGACCTAGCGGATTTAGCCAAAAACATTCAGTACTTC. Its translation: CASSLGQGDLADLAKNIQYF.